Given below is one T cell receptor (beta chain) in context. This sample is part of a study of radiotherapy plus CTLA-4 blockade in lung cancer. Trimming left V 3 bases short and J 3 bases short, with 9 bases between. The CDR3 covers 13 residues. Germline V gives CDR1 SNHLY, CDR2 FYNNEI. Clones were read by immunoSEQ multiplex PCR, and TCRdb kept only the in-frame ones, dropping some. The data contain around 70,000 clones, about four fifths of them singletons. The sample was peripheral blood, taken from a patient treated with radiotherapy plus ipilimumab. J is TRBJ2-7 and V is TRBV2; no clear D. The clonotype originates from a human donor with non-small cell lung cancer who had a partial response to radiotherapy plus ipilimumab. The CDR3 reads CASSDNILYEQYF. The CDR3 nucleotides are TGTGCCAGCAGTGATAACATCCTCTACGAGCAGTACTTC.